The clone carrying this TCR beta chain was found many times. Patients underwent thyroid surgery, and none had received any treatment before it. The record originates from a study of metastatic and nonmetastatic thyroid tumors. TCRdb reprocessed the PCR reads via MiXCR. This sample has around 20,000 clones, with 15% to 20% found just once. This CDR3 region has 12 residues. V was shortened by 6 bases and J by 9 bases, with 17 bases between the two germline ends. Per the germline V gene, CDR1 is DFQATT and CDR2 is SNEGSKA (reference sequence). This sequence originates from a female donor with papillary thyroid cancer or a benign thyroid nodule (not recorded which). Some clones in this sample may be carry-over from other donors' samples. The specimen sequenced was blood. This sequence joins TRBV20-1 and TRBJ1-1; no firm D call. This CDR3 is CSAVTTGYQAFF. CDR3 coding DNA: TGCAGTGCAGTGACAACGGGGTATCAAGCTTTCTTT.